The 16 T cell receptor beta chains given below trace back to one sample, sequenced in a study of T cell changes during pregnancy in multiple sclerosis. Libraries were prepared by immunoSEQ multiplex PCR; TCRdb keeps only in-frame clonotypes and omits some of them. The sample carries about 30,000 clones, roughly nine tenths recorded once. The material sequenced was CD4+ T cells from peripheral blood mononuclear cells, taken in the second trimester of pregnancy. The receptor set was obtained from a female donor in good health, enrolled as a control in a pregnancy study.

The genes are TRBV5-8 and TRBJ2-5; 14 bases agree with TRBD2. After removal of 0 bases from V and 5 bases from J, the junction contained 6 bases not matched to a gene. The length of the CDR3 is 17 residues. Per germline, CDR1 SGHTS and CDR2 YDEGEE. This chain's CDR3 is CASSLGTSGGPAETQYF. The CDR3 DNA follows: TGTGCCAGCAGCTTGGGGACTAGCGGGGGGCCCGCGGAGACCCAGTACTTC.

The J gene is TRBJ2-3, the V gene TRBV18; D possibly corresponds to TRBD1 (5 bases). The length of the CDR3 is 15 residues. Trimming removed 6 bases at V and 2 bases at J, with 15 bases between. The germline CDR1 and CDR2 sequences are KGHSH and LQKENI. Written as DNA, the CDR3 is TGTGCCAGCTCCCCCAGGGCAGGCGACACAGATACGCAGTATTTT. Translating gives CASSPRAGDTDTQYF.

For this clone: Other nucleotide sequences in the sample specify the same CDR3. The gene calls are TRBV7-6 and TRBJ2-1; 9 bases line up with TRBD2. Losses at the gene ends were 5 bases for V and 8 bases for J; bases not matched to a gene: 13. CDR3 size: 16 residues. Germline CDR1 and CDR2: SGHVS and FNYEAQ. The CDR3 DNA sequence: TGTGCCAGCAGCCATCCTAGCGGGGCTACATCATATGAGCAGTTCTTC. Amino acid sequence: CASSHPSGATSYEQFF. The variable domain in full, completed from reference TRBV7-6 and TRBJ2-1, reads GAGVSQSPRYKVTKRGQDVALRCDPISGHVSLYWYRQALGQGPEFLTYFNYEAQQDKSGLPNDRFSAERPEGSISTLTIQRTEQRDSAMYRCASSHPSGATSYEQFFGPGTRLTVL.

V gene TRBV29-1 combines with J gene TRBJ1-2; D ambiguous. The CDR3 totals 14 residues. Trimming removed 5 bases at V and 5 bases at J, with 18 bases between. CDR1 and CDR2 (germline): SQVTM, ANQGSEA. The CDR3 DNA reads TGCAGCGTTCTCGGGAGGTTGGGCCAATATGGCTACACCTTC. Protein sequence: CSVLGRLGQYGYTF.

This chain joins TRBV4-3 and TRBJ2-7; 9 bases line up with TRBD1. Germline loops: CDR1 LGHNA, CDR2 YSLEER. V was clipped by 3 bases and J by 2 bases; unmatched bases: 5. The length of the CDR3 is 15 residues. The CDR3 sequence is CASSQWTGVTYEQYF. CDR3 bases: TGCGCCAGCAGCCAGTGGACAGGGGTAACCTACGAGCAGTACTTC.

The chain combines TRBV4-1 with TRBJ1-3; a possible D gene is TRBD1 (5 bases). This CDR3 is built from 16 residues. Trimming pared 3 bases from V and 0 bases from J, leaving 12 bases between. The germline CDR1 and CDR2 sequences are MGHRA and YSYEKL. The DNA for the CDR3 is TGCGCCAGCAGCCACGAACAGGTCCCCTCTGGAAACACCATATATTTT. It specifies CASSHEQVPSGNTIYF.

J is TRBJ2-7 and V is TRBV12-5, with 9 bases matching TRBD1. The ends lost 4 bases at V and 2 bases at J; junction bases unmatched: 12. The CDR3 spans 17 residues. Germline V lookup: CDR1 LGHNT, CDR2 FRNRAP. Written as DNA, the CDR3 is TGTGCTAGTGGTTCCCTCAACGGGACAGGGTTCCCCTACGAGCAGTACTTC. Encoded protein: CASGSLNGTGFPYEQYF.

The chain links TRBV4-1 to TRBJ2-4; TRBD1 matches 8 bases. Unmatched junction bases numbered 12, after V lost 4 bases and J lost 13 bases. The CDR3 has 14 residues. Germline lookup yields CDR1 MGHRA and CDR2 YSYEKL. CDR3 amino acids: CASSRAPWTGTQYF. The CDR3 DNA sequence: TGCGCCAGCAGCCGAGCGCCCTGGACAGGGACACAGTACTTC.

The CDR3: CASSSTGTGSNTQYF. The CDR3 DNA reads as TGTGCCAGCAGCTCCACCGGGACAGGGTCGAATACGCAGTATTTT. The chain uses TRBV5-4 and TRBJ2-3, with 9 bases aligning to TRBD1. The CDR3 consists of 15 residues. Germline loops: CDR1 SGHNT, CDR2 YYREEE (reference sequence). After removal of 3 bases from V and 7 bases from J, the junction contained 9 bases not matched to a gene.

The chain recombines TRBV7-9 with TRBJ1-1; unclear D gene. The CDR3 contains 14 residues. The V end lost 1 base, the J end lost 3 bases, and 9 bases lay between the germline ends. Germline CDR1 and CDR2: SEHNR and FQNEAQ (reference sequence). DNA for the CDR3: TGTGCCAGCAGCTTAGGGGAGAGGTACACTGAAGCTTTCTTT. Encoded protein: CASSLGERYTEAFF.

The rearrangement joins TRBV5-6 to TRBJ1-1, with a weak D call TRBD1 (5 bases). Germline assignment: CDR1 SGHDT and CDR2 YYEEEE. The V and J ends lost 2 bases and 9 bases respectively, with 11 bases between them. The CDR3 consists of 12 residues. The CDR3 coding sequence is TGTGCCAGCAGCTTCCGACAGTCACAAGCTTTCTTT. Protein: CASSFRQSQAFF.

This clone has a single count. The chain links TRBV10-3 to TRBJ2-2, with 10 bases aligning to TRBD1. The ends lost 11 bases at V and 1 base at J; junction bases unmatched: 7. The CDR3 is made up of 15 amino acids. CDR1 is ENHRY and CDR2 is SYGVKD in the germline V gene. CDR3 protein: CAAGTGAENTGELFF. The CDR3 coding sequence is TGTGCCGCGGGGACAGGGGCTGAGAACACCGGGGAGCTGTTTTTT.

This clone was detected a few times. The chain recombines TRBV19 with TRBJ2-3; no reliable D call. Germline CDR1 reads LNHDA; CDR2 reads SQIVND (reference sequence). The V end lost 5 bases, the J end lost 2 bases, and 8 bases lay between the germline ends. The CDR3 covers 13 residues. The CDR3 bases are TGTGCCAGTAGTTACACCCTCACAGATACGCAGTATTTT. Protein sequence: CASSYTLTDTQYF.

The chain employs TRBV10-1 and TRBJ2-3; D is unresolved. CDR3 length equals 15 residues. V was trimmed by 4 bases and J by 1 base, leaving 12 bases between them. The germline V gene has CDR1 WNHNN and CDR2 SYGVQD (reference sequence). DNA for the CDR3: TGCGCCAGCAGTGCTACCACTCTGGGCACAGATACGCAGTATTTT. Encoded protein: CASSATTLGTDTQYF.

The chain employs TRBV7-9 and TRBJ2-7; 7 bases line up with TRBD1. The V gene end was trimmed by 0 bases and the J gene end by 3 bases; junction bases not matched to a gene: 11. This CDR3 has 17 residues. CDR1 and CDR2 from the germline V gene are SEHNR and FQNEAQ (reference sequence). The chain's CDR3 is CASSLAGLAGGGYEQYF. DNA of the CDR3: TGTGCCAGCAGCTTAGCTGGTTTGGCAGGGGGTGGCTACGAGCAGTACTTC.

The V call is TRBV19, the J call TRBJ1-5; 10 bases agree with TRBD1. Germline values: CDR1 LNHDA, CDR2 SQIVND (reference sequence). The CDR3 spans 15 residues. The trim removed 7 bases at V and 2 bases at J, leaving 5 bases unmatched. The CDR3 DNA reads TGTGCCAGTATAGACGGGACAGGGGGCAATCAGCCCCAGCATTTT. Protein: CASIDGTGGNQPQHF.